This is a list of T cell receptor beta chains from one sample in a study of siplizumab effects on memory and regulatory T cells. Produced via immunoSEQ multiplex PCR; TCRdb's table is partial and in-frame only. This sample has roughly 120,000 clones; roughly 92% occur once, and the top ten carry approximately 1.3%. Source material: CD4+ T cells sorted from blood. The receptors come from a human donor in good health. Both conserved end residues are part of each CDR3. A D gene is named only where the DNA matches it firmly. Expanded clones get a size class; other rows say once, few or many, or leave the size out.

TRBV7-2	.	TRBJ1-5	.	TGTGCCAGCAGTCGCTTCAGTAGCAATCAGCCCCAGCATTTT	CASSRFSSNQPQHF
TRBV5-6	.	TRBJ1-2	once	TGTGCCAGCAGCTTGGGACAGCGGAACTATGGCTACACCTTC	CASSLGQRNYGYTF
TRBV27	.	TRBJ1-1	.	TGTGCCAGCAGTTTATGGGCAGACCTGAACACTGAAGCTTTCTTT	CASSLWADLNTEAFF
TRBV7-9	.	TRBJ1-1	.	TGTGCCAGCAGCCCAACCACTGAAGCTTTCTTT	CASSPTTEAFF
TRBV9	.	TRBJ1-1	.	TGTGCCAGCAGCTCAACGTACGGCACTGAAGCTTTCTTT	CASSSTYGTEAFF
TRBV6-1	.	TRBJ1-2	once	TGTGCCAGCAGTGGTTGGGCCCTGGAGGCCTATGGCTACACCTTC	CASSGWALEAYGYTF
TRBV5-1	TRBD2	TRBJ2-7	.	TGCGCCAGCAGCGCCGGGACTAGCGGGCTTGGGCAGTACTTC	CASSAGTSGLGQYF
TRBV5-1	TRBD1	TRBJ1-5	once	TGCGCCAGCAGCCCCGAGGGACAGAGCAATCAGCCCCAGCATTTT	CASSPEGQSNQPQHF
TRBV13	TRBD1	TRBJ1-1	.	TGTGCCAGCAGCTCCCGGGGCAGGGGGCTTAGAAACACTGAAGCTTTCTTT	CASSSRGRGLRNTEAFF
TRBV2	.	TRBJ1-2	.	TGTGCCGGCTGGGGGAGGGCGGGCGGCTACACCTTC	CAGWGRAGGYTF
TRBV5-3	.	TRBJ2-7	.	TGTGCCAGAAGCCTTAGCGTTTGGCCCTACGAGCAGTACTTC	CARSLSVWPYEQYF
TRBV6-1	TRBD2	TRBJ2-7	once	TGTGCCAGCACCTCCGGGACTAGCGGCCACGAGCAGTACTTC	CASTSGTSGHEQYF
TRBV5-1	.	TRBJ1-1	.	TGCGCCAGCGGTGATACTGAAGCTTTCTTT	CASGDTEAFF
TRBV19	TRBD2	TRBJ2-3	.	TGTGCCAGTAGGACTAGCGGGAATGCAGATACGCAGTATTTT	CASRTSGNADTQYF
TRBV18	.	TRBJ2-3	.	TGTGCCAGCTCACCACGGGAACTGGGGCAAACAGATACGCAGTATTTT	CASSPRELGQTDTQYF
TRBV6-1	.	TRBJ1-1	once	TGTGCCAGCAGTGAAGTCCGTCGTGAAGCTTTCTTT	CASSEVRREAFF
TRBV25-1	.	TRBJ2-3	.	TGTGCCAGCAGTGAATTTGAGGGGGGGCCAAACACAGATACGCAGTATTTT	CASSEFEGGPNTDTQYF
TRBV4-1	.	TRBJ1-6	.	TGCGCCAGCAAGGCACCCTTTCGGGAAAATTCACCCCTCCACTTT	CASKAPFRENSPLHF
TRBV12-5	.	TRBJ1-2	.	TGTGCTAGTGGTACCCAGGGAACGGGTAACTATGGCTACACCTTC	CASGTQGTGNYGYTF
TRBV9	TRBD2	TRBJ2-3	.	TGTGCCAGCAGCGTAGCTAGCGGGAGCACAGATACGCAGTATTTT	CASSVASGSTDTQYF
TRBV10-3	.	TRBJ2-7	once	TGTGCCATCAGTGAATTGCCAGGGACGTACGAGCAGTACTTC	CAISELPGTYEQYF
TRBV23-1	.	TRBJ1-5	.	TGCGCCAGCAGTCAATCAACCAGTCCGCAGCCCCAGCATTTT	CASSQSTSPQPQHF
TRBV9	TRBD1	TRBJ1-6	.	TGTGCCAGCAGCGTAGCAGGGGGCGCACCGTATAATTCACCCCTCCACTTT	CASSVAGGAPYNSPLHF
TRBV9	TRBD2	TRBJ2-3	.	TGTGCCAGCAGCGTAAAAAACGGGGGGGCCCCGCCCATTAGCACAGATACGCAGTATTTT	CASSVKNGGAPPISTDTQYF
TRBV4-1	.	TRBJ1-1	.	TGCGCCAGCAGCCAGCGACAGACCCTGAACACTGAAGCTTTCTTT	CASSQRQTLNTEAFF
TRBV29-1	.	TRBJ1-1	.	TGCAGCGTTGAAGATCTTGGGGGTGGCACTGAAGCTTTCTTT	CSVEDLGGGTEAFF
TRBV25-1	.	TRBJ2-5	.	TGTGCCAGCAGTAGGAGACGGGACGGTGAGACCCAGTACTTC	CASSRRRDGETQYF
TRBV6-1	.	TRBJ2-3	.	TGTGCCAGCAGTGACATAGCGACAAGGGCAGATACGCAGTATTTT	CASSDIATRADTQYF
TRBV5-1	.	TRBJ2-3	.	TGCGCCAGCAGCTTGGACCCCTCTGGGACGCAGTATTTT	CASSLDPSGTQYF
TRBV7-2	TRBD2	TRBJ2-1	.	TGTGCCAGCAGCGCCACCGGGGGGTCCTACAATGAGCAGTTCTTC	CASSATGGSYNEQFF
TRBV5-1	TRBD1	TRBJ2-7	.	TGCGCCGGTACAGGGGTCTACGAGCAGTACTTC	CAGTGVYEQYF
TRBV7-2	TRBD2	TRBJ2-3	.	TGTGCCAGCCGTCGTGGGGGGGGATCAGATACGCAGTATTTT	CASRRGGGSDTQYF
TRBV25-1	.	TRBJ2-5	.	TGTGCCAGCAGTGAATTAATGGGGGCCCAAGAGACCCAGTACTTC	CASSELMGAQETQYF
TRBV6-5	.	TRBJ1-4	.	TGTGCCAGCAGTATTATGGACCAAACTGGAAAACTGTTTTTT	CASSIMDQTGKLFF
TRBV2	.	TRBJ1-3	.	TGTGCCAGCAGCCATTTAGGAAACACCATATATTTT	CASSHLGNTIYF
TRBV5-1	.	TRBJ1-2	.	TGCGCCAGCAGCTTGGGATCCAAGACAGACAACTATGGCTACACCTTC	CASSLGSKTDNYGYTF
TRBV27	.	TRBJ2-2	.	TGTGCCAGCAGTCGGGACCGGAAGGGGGTGAACACCGGGGAGCTGTTTTTT	CASSRDRKGVNTGELFF
TRBV11-2	.	TRBJ1-6	once	TGTGCCAGCAGCCCAAGTGGGGTGACTTCACCCCTCCACTTT	CASSPSGVTSPLHF
TRBV11-2	.	TRBJ2-3	.	TGTGCCAGCAGCTTAGTTTTGGCCAAACGAGGCACAGATACGCAGTATTTT	CASSLVLAKRGTDTQYF
TRBV7-2	.	TRBJ2-3	.	TGTGCCAGCAGCTTAGCGTCGGTCCCCACAGATACGCAGTATTTT	CASSLASVPTDTQYF
TRBV29-1	.	TRBJ2-5	.	TGCAGCGTTGTGTGGGGGGCAGAGACCCAGTACTTC	CSVVWGAETQYF
TRBV5-4	TRBD1	TRBJ1-4	.	TGTGCCAGCAGCGAAGGGGGCTTGAAGACCGAGTTGTTTTTT	CASSEGGLKTELFF
TRBV9	.	TRBJ1-5	.	TGTGCCAGCAGCGTGAATCCGGTTTCGGAGCCCCAGCATTTT	CASSVNPVSEPQHF
TRBV27	.	TRBJ2-7	.	TGTGCCAGCAGTCCGAGCGGCTCGCGGGTGTTCTACGAGCAGTACTTC	CASSPSGSRVFYEQYF
TRBV11-2	TRBD2	TRBJ2-3	.	TGTGCCAGCAGCTTTGTGACTAGCGGGGCAGATACGCAGTATTTT	CASSFVTSGADTQYF
TRBV11-2	.	TRBJ2-6	.	TGTGCCAGCAGCTTAGTATCAAGGGCCAACGTCCTGACTTTC	CASSLVSRANVLTF
TRBV10-3	TRBD1	TRBJ2-1	.	TGTGCCATCAGCGGAGGGGCGGGACAGGGTGATAAAAATGAGCAGTTCTTC	CAISGGAGQGDKNEQFF
TRBV11-1	TRBD1	TRBJ1-2	.	TGTGCCAGCAGCCGACAGGGGAAGAACTATGGCTACACCTTC	CASSRQGKNYGYTF